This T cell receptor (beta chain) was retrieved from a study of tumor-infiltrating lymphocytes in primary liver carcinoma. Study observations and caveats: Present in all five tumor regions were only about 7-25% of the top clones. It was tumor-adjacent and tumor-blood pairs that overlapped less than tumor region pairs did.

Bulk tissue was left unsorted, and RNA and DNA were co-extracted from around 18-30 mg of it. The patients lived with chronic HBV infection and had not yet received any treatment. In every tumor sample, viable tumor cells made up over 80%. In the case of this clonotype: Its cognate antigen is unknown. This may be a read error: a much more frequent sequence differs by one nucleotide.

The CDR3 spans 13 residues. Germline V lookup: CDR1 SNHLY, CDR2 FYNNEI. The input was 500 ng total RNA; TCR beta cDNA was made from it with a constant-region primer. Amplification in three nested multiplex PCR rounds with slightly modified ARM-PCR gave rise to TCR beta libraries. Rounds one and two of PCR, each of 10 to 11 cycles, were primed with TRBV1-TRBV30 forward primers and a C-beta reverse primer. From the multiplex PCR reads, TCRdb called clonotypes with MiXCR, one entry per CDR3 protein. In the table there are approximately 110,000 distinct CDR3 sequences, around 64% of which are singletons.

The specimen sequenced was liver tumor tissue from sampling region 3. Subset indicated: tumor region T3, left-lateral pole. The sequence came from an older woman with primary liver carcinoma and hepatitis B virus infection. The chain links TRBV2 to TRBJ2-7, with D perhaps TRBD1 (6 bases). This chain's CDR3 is CAGSGTGIYEQYF. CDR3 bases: TGTGCCGGCAGTGGAACAGGGATATACGAGCAGTACTTC.